This entry lists 4 T cell receptor beta chains sequenced from one sample in a study of shared clonotypes between healthy human individuals. Data came from immunoSEQ multiplex PCR; TCRdb stores just in-frame clones and leaves some out. The repertoire holds about 2.3 million clones, with over 90% as singletons. Sample: naive CD4+ T cells from PBMCs. As for subset: CD45RA+ positively selected. These TCRs come from a man younger than 35 in good health. Some clones in this sample may be carry-over from other donors' samples.

The chain couples TRBV6-1 to TRBJ1-1; 7 bases are shared with TRBD1. The CDR3 is made up of 13 amino acids. Germline V gene data show CDR1 as MNHNS and CDR2 as SASEGT. With 5 bases clipped from V and 3 bases from J, the junction kept 3 bases outside the gene matches. CDR3 amino acids: CASSFTGDTEAFF. CDR3 DNA sequence: TGTGCCAGCAGTTTCACAGGGGACACTGAAGCTTTCTTT.

The chain has TRBV21-1 and TRBJ2-7; the table's D gene call, TRBD1, was not cross checked with the DNA. TRBV21-1 has pseudogene status. The CDR3 length is 23 residues. The CDR3 DNA is TGTGCCAGCAGCAAAAAGGGATTGGGACAGGGGAAGAGTCGGGCAGTTCCCTCCTACGAGCAGTACTTC. Translating it yields CASSKKGLGQGKSRAVPSYEQYF.

The chain joins TRBV11-3 to TRBJ2-1; D is ambiguous. V was pared by 5 bases and J by 4 bases, with 12 bases between. Germline V gene lookup returns CDR1 SGHNT and CDR2 YENEEA. This CDR3 comprises 14 residues. CDR3 DNA: TGTGCCAGCAGCGGGCCTGGACGATACAATGAGCAGTTCTTC. Protein sequence: CASSGPGRYNEQFF.

V is TRBV6-5 and J is TRBJ2-1, with D hard to call. The CDR3 loop spans 13 amino acids. Germline CDR1 MNHEY, CDR2 SVGAGI. V gave up 4 bases and J gave up 4 bases, with 8 bases separating them. The CDR3 spells CASSLDPYNEQFF. In DNA, the CDR3 is TGTGCCAGCAGTTTGGACCCTTACAATGAGCAGTTCTTC.